This TCR beta chain was captured by sequencing in a study of regulatory T cells in long-lasting Graves disease. Time point specified: newly diagnosed GD, antithyroid drugs for less than 3 months. PBMC RNA was the source of the TCR library. American Thyroid Association guidelines defined Graves' disease diagnosis. Concerning this clonotype itself: What it binds is not known.

Looked up from germline, CDR1 is SEHNR and CDR2 is FQNEAQ (reference sequence). The CDR3 runs to 14 residues. The V gene lost 2 bases and the J gene lost 6 bases, with 11 bases spanning the gap. With iRepertoire HTBI primers and Arm-PCR of CDR3 regions, TCR beta libraries were built. Authors' data handling: Analysis of the samples identified more than 60 TRBV and 14 TRBJ segments. Each CDR3 protein is one row after TCRdb ran MiXCR on the multiplex PCR reads. The V and J calls reflect TCRdb's pipeline rather than the authors' work. Seen here are some 500,000 distinct CDR3 sequences, roughly a sixth observed once, and the top ten hold 20% to 30%. Broader study findings: The number of shared public clonotypes was higher in persistent patients (around 2,500) than new patients (roughly 970).

The same sample was also used in a study of T cells in Graves' hyperthyroidism and ophthalmopathy. That study adds: Hyperthyroidism of Graves' type that showed no ophthalmopathy progression within 18 months was stable.

This clonotype was sampled from a woman aged 40-60 years with Graves disease. The material was peripheral blood mononuclear cells (PBMCs), obtained at new diagnosis, from a patient treated with antithyroid drugs. The V and J genes are TRBV7-9 and TRBJ1-5; D is perhaps TRBD1 (6 bases). CDR3 region: CASSLSTGAQPQHF. CDR3 in DNA: TGTGCCAGCAGCTTATCTACGGGGGCTCAGCCCCAGCATTTT. Complete variable domain (other parts from reference TRBV7-9 and TRBJ1-5): DTGVSQNPRHKITKRGQNVTFRCDPISEHNRLYWYRQTLGQGPEFLTYFQNEAQLEKSRLLSDRFSAERPKGSFSTLEIQRTEQGDSAMYLCASSLSTGAQPQHFGDGTRLSIL.